This T cell receptor (beta chain) was recovered during a study of blood T cells in healthy people across ages (dated by TCRdb to the mid-2010s). Turning to the overall study: In model experiments, roughly one uniquely barcoded TCR beta cDNA molecule per two T cells was captured by template switching. The donors were split into four age groups: young (average roughly 15 years), middle-aged (around 40), aged (about 56) and long-lived (about 82). Age-related changes in TCR beta repertoire diversity were measured in the study by deep sequencing normalized with unique cDNA molecular identifiers. The study analyzed two additional independent replicas of 1 million unique cDNA reads from the same blood draw for two donors, one aged 18 to 30 and one aged 80 or older. The paper as a whole reports these results and caveats: The percentage of naive T cells measured by flow cytometry correlated strongly with observed TCR beta diversity. Estimates of total diversity from one million sequenced T cells were regarded as lower bounds and underestimates. As age increased, observed TCR beta diversity per million T cells dropped in a roughly linear way, and a significant reduction was already evident by age 40. Since profiling was done on bulk unsorted PBMCs, naive and antigen-experienced compartments could not be conclusively compared. The long-lived group showed more naive CD4+ T cells, fewer expanded clones and increased TCR diversity than the aged group, suggesting age selection. Donor CMV infection status was unknown, potentially confounding age-related changes in expanded clonotypes.

From the cysteine through the phenylalanine, the CDR3 covers 18 amino acids. Only CDR3 DNA remains: 54 bases, in frame from the first base. According to the germline V gene (reference sequence), CDR1 reads LNHDA and CDR2 reads SQIVND. Trimming leaves V shorter by 10 bases and J shorter by 0 bases, with the junction holding 18 bases beyond the gene matches. This clonotype was counted only a few times. Its antigen is still unknown. No much larger clone is present one base from it, and per-base qualities are unavailable. The donors were around 39 Caucasian individuals from Russia, aged roughly 6 to 95 years, who were systemically healthy. Each donor gave ten milliliters of peripheral blood, collected into EDTA-treated Vacutainer tubes. Ficoll-Paque density-gradient centrifugation was used to isolate PBMCs, with at least 7 million obtained per sample. Total RNA, at least 5 micrograms per sample, was extracted from PBMCs with Trizol reagent. For every donor, flow cytometry on a PBMC aliquot measured the percentage of naive CD45RAhigh/CD27high T cells.

Library construction relied on 5' RACE. Sequencer: Illumina HiSeq 2500. A second PCR of roughly 7 to 11 cycles was performed with a sample-barcoded 5' primer and a J-beta primer mix. A unique molecular identifier was introduced onto each TCR beta cDNA molecule by a template-switch 5' adaptor carrying 12 random nucleotides. At least 3 million CDR3-containing paired-end reads were obtained from each sample. The Mint cDNA synthesis kit, primed by a TRBC-specific oligonucleotide, was used to synthesize first-strand cDNA from all RNA. Following uracil-DNA glycosylase treatment, all cDNA underwent a first 18-cycle PCR with the universal primers M1SS and BC2_uni_R. Under the source paper's analysis protocol: Normalization of each sample was performed by random selection of 1 million high-quality reads, each carrying a distinct molecular identifier. Reads sharing molecular identifiers were discarded rather than binned into consensus sequences. MiTCR, set to a Q25 quality threshold and the strictest error-elimination algorithm, was used for CDR3 identification, clonotype clustering and error correction. A nonparametric unseen species model with Euler transformation was used to estimate lower-bound total TCR beta diversity. TCRdb reprocessed the public reads (quality trimming at Q25 with fastp, clone calling with MiXCR) and kept in-frame beta chains. Each record represents a unique CDR3 protein, reported with the most common genes and DNA among its rows. V and J calls and clone size were set by TCRdb, not the authors. The sample table contains 550,000 to 650,000 distinct CDR3 sequences; only one count was recorded for about 25% of them. The top ten clonotypes cover approximately 3.6% of the sample.

This sample also appeared in a second study, on T cells of mothers and their children. Per that second paper: The donors were nine systemically healthy Caucasian individuals, made up of three mothers and their six children. cDNA synthesis used all of the extracted RNA, with 1.5 ug of RNA in each 15 ul reaction. In the second PCR, the M1S primer added sample barcodes and 2-4 random nucleotides. Over 8 million TCR beta CDR3 reads came from each mother, compared with millions of reads from each child. TCR recombination output is similarly shaped by thymic selection in related and unrelated pairs, with a minor effect exerted by inherited differences. Normalized repertoire overlap was always slightly but never significantly higher in related than unrelated mother-child pairs. Persistent microchimeric T cell clones were not detected, at a sensitivity of around 100 clones per million clonotypes. Deep NGS was used in the study to compare the TCR beta repertoires of mothers and children and to look for features that separate related mother-child pairs from unrelated individuals. On average, the children were approximately 11 +/- 4 years old, while the mothers were approximately 40 +/- 4 years old. Libraries were sequenced on Illumina HiSeq 2000 with 100+100 nt paired-end reads after adapter ligation with NEBNext reagents. To prevent cross-contamination, the mother and child libraries were prepared a month apart and were sequenced in separate runs. For each donor, between about 500,000 and 2,100,000 distinct TCR beta clonotypes were identified. Naive TCR beta clonotypes were estimated from low-frequency clonotypes matched to each donor's FACS-determined naive share, without sorting.

This clonotype was obtained from a boy under 10 years old in good health. The chain couples TRBV19 to TRBJ1-1; 9 junctional bases match TRBD1. The sample taken for sequencing was blood. The CDR3 protein sequence reads: CATLPSGTGLLMNTEAFF. In nucleotides, the sequence is TGTGCCACTCTCCCCTCCGGGACAGGGTTGCTCATGAACACTGAAGCTTTCTTT.